The 22 T cell receptor beta chains given below trace back to one sample, sequenced in a study of T cells in Graves' hyperthyroidism and ophthalmopathy. RNA transcripts were the template for amplifying TCR beta CDR3 regions. HTBI primers were the set used in a first-round RT-PCR of the TCR CDR3. TCRdb re-called the multiplex PCR reads with MiXCR, one entry per CDR3 protein. The repertoire holds some 550,000 distinct CDR3 sequences, with more than 20% as singletons. The sequencing input was blood. These TCRs come from a man aged 18 to 30 with Graves' hyperthyroidism.

In its sample, this clonotype was seen many times. The chain employs TRBV12-3 or TRBV12-4 and TRBJ1-5, with D possibly matching TRBD1 (6 bases). There are 16 residues in the CDR3. V lost 6 bases, J lost 0 bases, and 15 bases lay in between. The CDR3 nucleotides read TGTGCCAGCAGGGGAGGGGGGCCAAATAGCAATCAGCCCCAGCATTTT. It codes for CASRGGGPNSNQPQHF.

This clonotype has a single count. The rearrangement uses TRBV6-1 and TRBJ2-1; D tentatively reads TRBD1 or TRBD2 (7 bases each). CDR1 is MNHNS, CDR2 SASEGT, per germline. V lost 5 bases to trimming and J lost 5 bases, with 16 bases between them. The CDR3 runs to 15 residues. The CDR3 sequence: CASSRLTGRDNEQFF. The CDR3 DNA reads as TGTGCCAGCAGTCGTCTGACAGGGAGGGACAATGAGCAGTTCTTC.

This chain uses TRBV28 with TRBJ2-5; perhaps TRBD2 as D (6 bases). The germline gives CDR1 MDHEN, CDR2 SYDVKM. Trimming stripped 3 bases from V and 3 bases from J, with 8 bases between. This CDR3 is built from 13 residues. The CDR3 spells CASSFLAEETQYF. The CDR3 DNA reads TGTGCCAGCAGTTTTTTAGCGGAAGAGACCCAGTACTTC. The full variable domain, its missing parts supplied by reference TRBV28 and TRBJ2-5, is DVKVTQSSRYLVKRTGEKVFLECVQDMDHENMFWYRQDPGLGLRLIYFSYDVKMKEKGDIPEGYSVSREKKERFSLILESASTNQTSMYLCASSFLAEETQYFGPGTRLLVL.

Written as DNA, the CDR3 is TGTGCCAGCAGTAGAACGAAGAACGAGCAGTACTTC. The encoded protein is CASSRTKNEQYF. J is TRBJ2-7 and V is TRBV6-1; D unresolved. Germline-derived CDR1 and CDR2 are MNHNS and SASEGT. This CDR3 contains 12 residues. V was cut by 5 bases and J by 5 bases, with 10 bases left in between.

This chain links TRBV3-1 with TRBJ1-3; no definite D call. The V end was cut by 5 bases, the J end by 0 bases, with 14 bases between. Germline CDR1 is LGHDT and CDR2 is YNNKEL (reference sequence). This CDR3 has 16 residues. In nucleotides, the CDR3 is TGTGCCAGCAGCGTAACCGTCCGGGGCTCTGGAAACACCATATATTTT. Translation gives CASSVTVRGSGNTIYF.

The rearrangement uses TRBV24-1 and TRBJ2-3; 9 nucleotides agree with TRBD1. CDR3 length: 15 residues. CDR1 is KGHDR, CDR2 SFDVKD, per germline. Trimming removed 1 base from V and 4 bases from J; junction bases left unmatched: 2. The CDR3 protein is CATSDLGTGSDTQYF. In nucleotides, the CDR3 is TGTGCCACCAGTGATTTAGGGACAGGGTCAGATACGCAGTATTTT.

In its sample, this clonotype was seen many times. The rearrangement uses TRBV19 and TRBJ2-7, with D tentatively TRBD1 (6 bases). V lost 3 bases and J lost 5, with 11 bases in between. Looked up from germline, CDR1 is LNHDA and CDR2 is SQIVND (reference sequence). This CDR3 spans 13 amino acids. Written as DNA, the CDR3 is TGTGCCAGTAGTATGGCAGGGGCGGACGAGCAGTACTTC. It codes for CASSMAGADEQYF.

This clonotype was seen a handful of times. The chain has TRBV4-1 and TRBJ2-5; no reliable D call. Trimming took off 4 bases at V and 5 bases at J, with 17 bases between the two ends. The germline CDR1 and CDR2 sequences are MGHRA and YSYEKL. CDR3 length: 15 residues. The CDR3 spells CASSRDPDDRETQYF. The CDR3 DNA reads as TGCGCCAGCAGCCGAGATCCGGACGACCGGGAGACCCAGTACTTC.

This clonotype came up a few times. CDR3 sequence reads: CASSKKGLLNTEAFF. The CDR3 DNA reads TGTGCCAGCAGCAAGAAGGGTCTATTGAACACTGAAGCTTTCTTT. The chain combines TRBV2 with TRBJ1-1; D is ambiguous. The CDR3 totals 15 residues. V was clipped by 6 bases and J by 0 bases, with 14 bases between them. Germline V gene data show CDR1 as SNHLY and CDR2 as FYNNEI.

This sequence joins TRBV9 and TRBJ1-6; 7 bases line up with TRBD1. The CDR3 runs 16 residues. With 3 bases clipped from V and 12 bases from J, the junction kept 15 bases outside the gene matches. CDR1 and CDR2 (germline): SGDLS, YYNGEE. CDR3 in amino acids: CASSAGVRQGEGPLHF. CDR3 DNA: TGTGCCAGCAGCGCGGGAGTCCGACAGGGTGAGGGACCCCTCCACTTT.

The DNA of the CDR3 is TGTGCCAGCAGGGGGCCGGACAGGGGGCGGGGGAACTATGGCTACACCTTC. It yields the protein CASRGPDRGRGNYGYTF. This chain uses TRBV12-3 or TRBV12-4 with TRBJ1-2; TRBD1 matches at 11 bases. CDR3 length: 17 amino acids. V lost 6 bases, J lost 2 bases, and 11 bases stayed unmatched.

The table lists this clonotype with a few counts. The chain links TRBV19 to TRBJ2-5; 10 bases match TRBD2. The CDR3 is made up of 15 amino acids. CDR1 and CDR2 (germline): LNHDA, SQIVND (reference sequence). Losses at the gene ends were 3 bases for V and 5 bases for J; bases not matched to a gene: 6. DNA for the CDR3: TGTGCCAGTAGTATCACTAGCGGGACATTGGAGACCCAGTACTTC. The encoded protein is CASSITSGTLETQYF.

The table lists this clonotype with many counts. The V and J genes are TRBV11-2 and TRBJ1-1; TRBD1 is a possible D gene (5 bases). This CDR3 is built from 14 residues. Trimming removed 1 base at V and 6 bases at J, with 12 bases between. Germline V lookup: CDR1 SGHAT, CDR2 FQNNGV. The CDR3 DNA follows: TGTGCCAGCAGCTTAGTCCCGGCGGGACCTGAAGCTTTCTTT. Translation gives CASSLVPAGPEAFF. The full variable domain, completed using reference TRBV11-2 and TRBJ1-1, is EAGVAQSPRYKIIEKRQSVAFWCNPISGHATLYWYQQILGQGPKLLIQFQNNGVVDDSQLPKDRFSAERLKGVDSTLKIQPAKLEDSAVYLCASSLVPAGPEAFFGQGTRLTVV.

This clonotype was counted many times. V usage is TRBV12-3 or TRBV12-4 and J usage is TRBJ2-7; 10 bases align to TRBD1. The CDR3 is 18 residues long. V was clipped by 6 bases and J by 0 bases; unmatched bases: 14. The CDR3 bases are TGTGCCAGCAGCCCGCGGGACAGGGGTCTCAAGAGCTCCTACGAGCAGTACTTC. It is translated as CASSPRDRGLKSSYEQYF.

Ten or more counts support this clonotype. A read error may explain this, as a much larger clone is one base away. This chain uses TRBV2 with TRBJ2-4; no firm D call. The germline V gene encodes CDR1 SNHLY and CDR2 FYNNEI. CDR3 length: 15 amino acids. CDR3 sequence reads: CASSASVIAKNIKYF. The CDR3 DNA reads TGTGCCAGCAGTGCCTCCGTCATAGCCAAAAACATTAAGTACTTC. Full variable domain (rest looked up from reference TRBV2 and TRBJ2-4): EPEVTQTPSHQVTQMGQEVILRCVPISNHLYFYWYRQILGQKVEFLVSFYNNEISEKSEIFDDQFSVERPDGSNFTLKIRSTKLEDSAMYFCASSASVIAKNIKYFGAGTRLSVL.

This clonotype was counted ten times or more. The chain is built from TRBV28 and TRBJ2-5; 8 bases agree with TRBD1. J was trimmed by 5 bases and V by 2 bases; bases with no gene match: 13. From germline, CDR1 is MDHEN and CDR2 SYDVKM. The CDR3 contains 17 residues. The DNA for the CDR3 is TGTGCCAGCAGTTTAAGGACAGGGAGGATGCTACAGGAGACCCAGTACTTC. The encoded protein is CASSLRTGRMLQETQYF.

The CDR3 DNA is TGCAGCGTTCCCCCTATAGGGGACTATGGCTACACCTTC. Protein sequence: CSVPPIGDYGYTF. The chain is built from TRBV29-1 and TRBJ1-2; D possibly corresponds to TRBD1 (5 bases). This CDR3 is built from 13 residues. Germline V gives CDR1 SQVTM, CDR2 ANQGSEA. Trimming left V 5 bases short and J 3 bases short, with 13 bases between.

The sample holds many counts of this clonotype. The chain recombines TRBV30 with TRBJ1-2, with D unclear. The V and J ends lost 7 bases and 4 bases respectively, with 7 bases between them. CDR1 and CDR2 from the germline V gene are GTSNPN and SVGIG (reference sequence). CDR3 length equals 10 residues. CDR3 loop: CAYKGYGYTF. The CDR3 nucleotides are TGTGCCTATAAGGGCTATGGCTACACCTTC.

This clonotype is large. The chain employs TRBV7-8 and TRBJ1-1, with 7 nucleotides matching TRBD1. The CDR3 is 12 residues long. The J segment lost 3 bases and the V segment lost 10 bases, leaving 5 bases of the junction unmatched. Per the germline V gene, CDR1 is SGHVS and CDR2 is FQNEAQ. The CDR3 DNA sequence: TGTGCCACCGGACAGGAGGACACTGAAGCTTTCTTT. As protein: CATGQEDTEAFF.

This clonotype was counted a few times. The rearrangement links TRBV11-2 to TRBJ1-1; 7 positions agree with TRBD1. The CDR3 sequence is 19 residues long. CDR1 is SGHAT and CDR2 is FQNNGV in the germline V gene. V was clipped by 4 bases and J by 0 bases; unmatched bases: 17. This chain's CDR3 is CASSYRTGGEIHMNTEAFF. CDR3 DNA sequence: TGTGCCAGCAGCTATCGGACAGGTGGGGAGATCCACATGAACACTGAAGCTTTCTTT.

This clonotype was seen only a few times. CDR3 residues: CASRRSQDSYEQYF. The CDR3 DNA reads as TGTGCCAGTAGAAGATCTCAGGACTCCTACGAGCAGTACTTC. This rearrangement joins TRBV19 to TRBJ2-7; no definite D call. The CDR3 runs 14 residues. Between the trimmed V and J ends, which lost 6 bases and 0 bases, there was a span of 12 bases. Germline V lookup: CDR1 LNHDA, CDR2 SQIVND (reference sequence).

At least ten counts were recorded for this clonotype. V is TRBV6-5 and J is TRBJ1-1; possible D gene TRBD1, 5 bases. Germline V gene data show CDR1 as MNHEY and CDR2 as SVGAGI. The CDR3 length is 15 residues. The ends were cut back, 7 bases at V and 4 bases at J, with 19 bases in the middle. DNA for the CDR3: TGTGCCAGCAAGTTAACCCTAGGGGAGGCCACTGAAGCTTTCTTT. It yields the protein CASKLTLGEATEAFF.